This T cell receptor (beta chain) was captured by sequencing in a study of cytomegalovirus exposure and HLA in healthy donors. Whole-study context: Genotyping showed 81% of a few hundred donors falling in the Caucasian-associated ancestry cluster. Findings and limits, study-wide: In a later analysis, at a false discovery rate of 0.05, 16,951 TCR beta sequences were associated with HLA alleles. According to a later analysis, donors in an Asian-associated ancestry cluster reportedly had fewer N-insertions than the roughly 670-donor mean. Sequencing likely produced, as an artifact, a cluster of highly shared sequence variants.

Amplification used 60 Vbeta primers and 13 Jbeta primers. Data came from immunoSEQ multiplex PCR; TCRdb stores just in-frame clones and leaves some out. The repertoire consists of roughly 300,000 clones, with 86% occurring once and the leading ten covering around 4.2%. Worth noting for this clone: As yet, its antigen is unknown.

There are 17 residues in the CDR3. The germline V and J ends were trimmed by 2 bases and 0 bases, with 14 bases remaining between them. Germline values: CDR1 SGHVS, CDR2 FNYEAQ. What was sequenced was PBMCs. The sequence came from a middle-aged man in good health and CMV-seropositive. V is TRBV7-6 and J is TRBJ1-5, with D possibly TRBD1 on 5 matching bases. As DNA, the CDR3 is TGTGCCAGCAGCTTATTACTGGGGGGTTATAGCAATCAGCCCCAGCATTTT. Its protein product is CASSLLLGGYSNQPQHF.